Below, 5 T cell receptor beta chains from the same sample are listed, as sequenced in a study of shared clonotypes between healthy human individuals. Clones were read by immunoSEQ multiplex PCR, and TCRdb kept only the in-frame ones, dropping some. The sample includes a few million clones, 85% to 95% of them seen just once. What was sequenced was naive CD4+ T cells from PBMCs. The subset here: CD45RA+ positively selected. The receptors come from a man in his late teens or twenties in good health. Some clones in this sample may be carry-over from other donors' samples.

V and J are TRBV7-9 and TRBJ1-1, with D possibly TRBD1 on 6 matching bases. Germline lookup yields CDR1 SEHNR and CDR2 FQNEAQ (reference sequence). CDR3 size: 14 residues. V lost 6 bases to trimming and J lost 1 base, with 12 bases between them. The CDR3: CASRTGHQNTEAFF. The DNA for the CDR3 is TGTGCCAGCAGAACGGGACACCAGAACACTGAAGCTTTCTTT.

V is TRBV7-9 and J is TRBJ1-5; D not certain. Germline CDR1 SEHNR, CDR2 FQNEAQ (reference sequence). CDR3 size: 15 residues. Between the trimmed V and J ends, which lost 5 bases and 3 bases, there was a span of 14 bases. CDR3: CASSRQDGSNQPQHF. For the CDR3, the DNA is TGTGCCAGCAGCAGACAAGACGGTTCCAATCAGCCCCAGCATTTT.

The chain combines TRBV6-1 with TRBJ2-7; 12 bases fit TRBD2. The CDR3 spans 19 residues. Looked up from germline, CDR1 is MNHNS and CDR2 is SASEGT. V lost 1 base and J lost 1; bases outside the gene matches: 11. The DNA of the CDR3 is TGTGCCAGCAGTGAAGAACCCCCGCTAGCGGGAGGGCGGTCCTACGAGCAGTACTTC. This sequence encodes CASSEEPPLAGGRSYEQYF.

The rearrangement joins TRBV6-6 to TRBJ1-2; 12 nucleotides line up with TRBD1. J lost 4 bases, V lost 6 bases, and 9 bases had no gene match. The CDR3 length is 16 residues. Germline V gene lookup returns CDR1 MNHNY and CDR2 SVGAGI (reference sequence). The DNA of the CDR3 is TGTGCCAGCAGACGGGACAGGGGGCTGGGTGGCTATGGCTACACCTTC. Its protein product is CASRRDRGLGGYGYTF.

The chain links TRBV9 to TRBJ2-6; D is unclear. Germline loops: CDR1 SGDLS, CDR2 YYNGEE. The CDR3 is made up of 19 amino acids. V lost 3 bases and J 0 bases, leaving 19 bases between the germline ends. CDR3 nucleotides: TGTGCCAGCAGCGGGTGGGGTGGCAGTGAAAGCTCTGGGGCCAACGTCCTGACTTTC. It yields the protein CASSGWGGSESSGANVLTF.